This TCR beta chain was found in a study of control samples from healthy donors and cancer patients. The length of the CDR3 is 17 residues. CDR1 is SGHNT, CDR2 YYREEE, per germline (reference sequence). With V trimmed by 3 bases and J by 4 bases, 12 bases remained unmatched. This table comes from immunoSEQ multiplex PCR, and its TCRdb copy is limited to in-frame clones, with some not included. The repertoire holds 390,000 or so clones, with approximately 92% as singletons. This TCR was sampled from a man in his forties or fifties with head and neck cancer. Sequencing input: PBMCs. The V and J genes are TRBV5-4 and TRBJ2-3; 9 nucleotides align to TRBD2. This CDR3 reads CASSSPRGGARADTQYF. CDR3 nucleotides: TGTGCCAGCAGCTCCCCTCGCGGGGGGGCCCGAGCAGATACGCAGTATTTT.